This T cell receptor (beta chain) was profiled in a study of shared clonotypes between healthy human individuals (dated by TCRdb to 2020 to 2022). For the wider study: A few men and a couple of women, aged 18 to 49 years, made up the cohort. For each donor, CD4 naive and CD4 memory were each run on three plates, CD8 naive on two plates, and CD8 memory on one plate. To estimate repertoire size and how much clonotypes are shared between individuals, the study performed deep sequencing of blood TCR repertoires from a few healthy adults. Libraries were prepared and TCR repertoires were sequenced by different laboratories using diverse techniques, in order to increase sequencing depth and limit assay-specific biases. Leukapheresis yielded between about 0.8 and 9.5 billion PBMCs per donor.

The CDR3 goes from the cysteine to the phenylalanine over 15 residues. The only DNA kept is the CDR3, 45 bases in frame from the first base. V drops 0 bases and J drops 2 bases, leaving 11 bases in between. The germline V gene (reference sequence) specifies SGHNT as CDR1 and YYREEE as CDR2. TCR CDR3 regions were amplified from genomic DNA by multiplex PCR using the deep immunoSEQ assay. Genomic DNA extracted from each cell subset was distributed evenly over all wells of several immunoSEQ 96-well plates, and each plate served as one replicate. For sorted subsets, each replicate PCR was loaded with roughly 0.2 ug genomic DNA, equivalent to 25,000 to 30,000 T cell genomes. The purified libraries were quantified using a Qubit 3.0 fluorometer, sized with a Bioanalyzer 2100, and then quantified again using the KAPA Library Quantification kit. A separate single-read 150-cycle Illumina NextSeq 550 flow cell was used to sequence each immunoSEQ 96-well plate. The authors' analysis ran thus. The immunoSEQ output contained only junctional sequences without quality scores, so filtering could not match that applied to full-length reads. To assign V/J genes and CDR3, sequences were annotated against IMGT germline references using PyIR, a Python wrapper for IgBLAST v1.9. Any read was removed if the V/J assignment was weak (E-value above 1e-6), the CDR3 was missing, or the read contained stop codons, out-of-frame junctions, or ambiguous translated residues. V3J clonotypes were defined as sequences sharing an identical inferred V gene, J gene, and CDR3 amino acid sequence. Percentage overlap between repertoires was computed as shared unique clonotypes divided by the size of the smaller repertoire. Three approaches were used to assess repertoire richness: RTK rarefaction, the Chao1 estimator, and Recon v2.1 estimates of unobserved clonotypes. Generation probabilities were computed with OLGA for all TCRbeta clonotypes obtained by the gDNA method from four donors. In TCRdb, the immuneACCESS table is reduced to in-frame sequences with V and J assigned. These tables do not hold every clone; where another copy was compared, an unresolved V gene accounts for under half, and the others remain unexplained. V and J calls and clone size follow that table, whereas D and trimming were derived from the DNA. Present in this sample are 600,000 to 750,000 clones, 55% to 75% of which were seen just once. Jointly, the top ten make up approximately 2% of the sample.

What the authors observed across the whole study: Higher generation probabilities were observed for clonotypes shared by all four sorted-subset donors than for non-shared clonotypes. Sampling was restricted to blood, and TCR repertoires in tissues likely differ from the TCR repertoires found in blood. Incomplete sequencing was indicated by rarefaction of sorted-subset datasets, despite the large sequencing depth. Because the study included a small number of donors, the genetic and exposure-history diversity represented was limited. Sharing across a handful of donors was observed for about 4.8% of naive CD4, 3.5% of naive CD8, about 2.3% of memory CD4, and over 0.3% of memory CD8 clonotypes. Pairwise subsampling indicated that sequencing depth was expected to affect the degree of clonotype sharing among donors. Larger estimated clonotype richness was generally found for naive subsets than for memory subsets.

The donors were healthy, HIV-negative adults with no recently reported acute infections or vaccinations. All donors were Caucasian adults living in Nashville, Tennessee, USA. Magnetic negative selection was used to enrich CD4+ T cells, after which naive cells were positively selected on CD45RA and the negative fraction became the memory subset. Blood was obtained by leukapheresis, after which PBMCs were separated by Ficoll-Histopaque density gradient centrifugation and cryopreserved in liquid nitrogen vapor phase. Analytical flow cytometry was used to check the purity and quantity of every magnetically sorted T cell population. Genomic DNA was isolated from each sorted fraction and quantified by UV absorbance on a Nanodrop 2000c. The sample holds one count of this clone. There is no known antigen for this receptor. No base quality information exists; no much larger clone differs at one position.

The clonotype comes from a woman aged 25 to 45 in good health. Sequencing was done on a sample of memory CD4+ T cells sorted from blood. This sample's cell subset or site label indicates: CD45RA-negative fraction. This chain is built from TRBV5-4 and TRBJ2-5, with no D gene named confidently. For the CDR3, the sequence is CASSLDPYRQETQYF. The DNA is TGTGCCAGCAGCTTGGATCCGTACAGACAAGAGACCCAGTACTTC.